This entry lists 32 T cell receptor beta chains sequenced from one sample in a study of cytomegalovirus exposure and HLA in healthy donors. The PCR was carried out with 60 Vbeta primers and 13 Jbeta primers. TCRdb keeps only in-frame clones here, not all; method: immunoSEQ multiplex PCR. The data hold 85,000 to 90,000 clones, with roughly 80% observed a single time. Sequenced input: PBMCs. These receptors were taken from a man aged 30 to 39 in good health and CMV-seropositive.

The chain couples TRBV6-1 to TRBJ2-3; D is perhaps TRBD1 (6 bases). Germline V CDR1 and CDR2: MNHNS, SASEGT. There are 13 residues in the CDR3. V was trimmed by 6 bases and J by 2 bases, leaving 9 bases between them. The DNA of the CDR3 is TGTGCCAGCAGGGACAGTCTCACAGATACGCAGTATTTT. Its translation: CASRDSLTDTQYF.

This clone has only a few counts. The genes are TRBV5-1 and TRBJ2-3; a possible D gene is TRBD2 (6 bases). There are 16 residues in the CDR3. V was cut by 4 bases and J by 0 bases, with 15 bases left in between. CDR1 and CDR2 (germline): SGHRS, YFSETQ. CDR3 protein: CASSHPGGVSTDTQYF. CDR3 in DNA: TGCGCCAGCAGCCACCCTGGCGGGGTAAGCACAGATACGCAGTATTTT.

The V call is TRBV6-5, the J call TRBJ1-6, with D perhaps matching TRBD1 (5 bases). The germline V gene has CDR1 MNHEY and CDR2 SVGAGI. V lost 4 bases and J 5 bases, leaving 9 bases between the germline ends. The CDR3 is 14 amino acids. The CDR3 DNA reads as TGTGCCAGCAGTTCAGGGTTACATAATTCACCCCTCCACTTT. Translated, it gives CASSSGLHNSPLHF.

The chain employs TRBV7-3 and TRBJ2-2; possible D gene TRBD1, 5 bases. The V gene lost 4 bases and the J gene lost 8 bases, with 20 bases spanning the gap. Germline V gene sequence: CDR1 SGHTA, CDR2 FQGTGA. CDR3 length: 16 residues. CDR3 nucleotide sequence: TGTGCCAGCAGCTACGACATAACCCAAGGGGCTGGGGAGCTGTTTTTT. Protein sequence: CASSYDITQGAGELFF.

The chain carries TRBV7-2 and TRBJ2-2; D not resolved. The germline V gene encodes CDR1 SGHTA and CDR2 FQGNSA. The CDR3 has 13 residues. Trimming took off 2 bases at V and 4 bases at J, with 5 bases between the two ends. The CDR3 is CASSLSSTGELFF. As DNA, the CDR3 is TGTGCCAGCAGCTTATCTTCCACCGGGGAGCTGTTTTTT.

Concerning this clone: At one boundary the junction diverges from the germline segment, which might be a read error. This specimen includes other DNA sequences encoding the same CDR3. V gene TRBV5-1 combines with J gene TRBJ1-6; D is undetermined. This CDR3 region has 14 residues. CDR1 and CDR2 from the germline V gene are SGHRS and YFSETQ. The CDR3, as DNA: TGCGCCAGCATGGGGAGCTCCTATAATTCCCCCCTCCACTTT. This encodes CASMGSSYNSPLHF.

The table lists this clone with a few counts. The chain joins TRBV30 to TRBJ2-2; weak D call: TRBD1 (5 bases). The CDR3 consists of 16 residues. The V end was cut by 1 base, the J end by 0 bases, with 12 bases between. The germline V gene encodes CDR1 GTSNPN and CDR2 SVGIG (reference sequence). CDR3 amino acids: CAWSALTVPNTGELFF. Here the CDR3 DNA reads TGTGCCTGGAGTGCCCTGACAGTCCCGAACACCGGGGAGCTGTTTTTT. The full variable domain, completed using reference TRBV30 and TRBJ2-2, is SQTIHQWPATLVQPVGSPLSLECTVEGTSNPNLYWYRQAAGRGLQLLFYSVGIGQISSEVPQNLSASRPQDRQFILSSKKLLLSDSGFYLCAWSALTVPNTGELFFGEGSRLTVL.

This chain links TRBV19 with TRBJ2-1; 11 nucleotides agree with TRBD2. Germline V CDR1 and CDR2: LNHDA, SQIVND (reference sequence). The J segment lost 7 bases and the V segment lost 5 bases, leaving 4 bases of the junction unmatched. The length of the CDR3 is 14 residues. CDR3 bases: TGTGCCAGTAGTGAGGGACTAGCGGCGAATGAGCAGTTCTTC. Its protein product is CASSEGLAANEQFF. The entire variable domain, with the rest obtained from reference TRBV19 and TRBJ2-1, is as follows: DGGITQSPKYLFRKEGQNVTLSCEQNLNHDAMYWYRQDPGQGLRLIYYSQIVNDFQKGDIAEGYSVSREKKESFPLTVTSAQKNPTAFYLCASSEGLAANEQFFGPGTRLTVL.

The chain couples TRBV28 to TRBJ1-3; the match to TRBD1 covers 8 bases. Germline lookup yields CDR1 MDHEN and CDR2 SYDVKM. CDR3 size: 16 residues. Trimming took 4 bases from V and 2 from J; bases not matched to a gene: 7. Written as DNA, the CDR3 is TGTGCCAGCAGTTCCCCAGGACAGGGCGCTGGAAACACCATATATTTT. It specifies CASSSPGQGAGNTIYF.

In the case of this clone: An end of the junction does not agree with germline; a read error may underlie this. This chain joins TRBV7-9 and TRBJ1-2; D is unclear. Germline values: CDR1 SEHNR, CDR2 FQNEAQ (reference sequence). The CDR3 length is 15 residues. CDR3 sequence reads: CSSSLEGGLEAGYTF. The CDR3, as DNA: TGTTCCAGCAGCTTAGAAGGAGGTTTAGAGGCTGGCTACACCTTC.

Remarks on this clone: This specimen includes other DNA sequences encoding the same CDR3. The J gene is TRBJ1-1, the V gene TRBV7-3; D gene unclear. V lost 4 bases and J lost 0, with 6 bases in between. The CDR3 runs 13 residues. Germline CDR1 is SGHTA and CDR2 is FQGTGA. In DNA, the CDR3 is TGTGCCAGCAGCTCGTCAGTGAACACTGAAGCTTTCTTT. Residues: CASSSSVNTEAFF.

The rearrangement joins TRBV19 to TRBJ2-5; weak D call: TRBD2 (5 bases). The CDR3 totals 14 residues. Germline V CDR1 and CDR2: LNHDA, SQIVND (reference sequence). Trimming left V 3 bases short and J 2 bases short, with 10 bases between. The CDR3 reads CASSMALAQETQYF. The CDR3 region has the DNA TGTGCCAGTAGTATGGCGCTAGCTCAAGAGACCCAGTACTTC.

The chain is built from TRBV6-1 and TRBJ2-1; D possibly corresponds to TRBD1 (6 bases). The CDR3 consists of 13 residues. Looked up from germline, CDR1 is MNHNS and CDR2 is SASEGT. Between the trimmed V and J ends, which lost 1 base and 9 bases, there was a span of 10 bases. The CDR3: CASSEDGGVEQFF. In DNA, the CDR3 is TGTGCCAGCAGTGAAGATGGGGGCGTTGAGCAGTTCTTC.

The chain has TRBV5-1 and TRBJ2-7; 7 bases are a match to TRBD1. The CDR3 contains 14 residues. Trimming removed 4 bases from V and 2 bases from J; junction bases left unmatched: 6. Germline V gene data show CDR1 as SGHRS and CDR2 as YFSETQ. CDR3 DNA: TGCGCCAGCAGCCCGGGACAGCCTGCCTACGAGCAGTACTTC. As protein: CASSPGQPAYEQYF.

The J gene is TRBJ2-1, the V gene TRBV4-3; no clear D gene. Germline-derived CDR1 and CDR2 are LGHNA and YSLEER. The CDR3 covers 15 residues. V lost 0 bases and J 0 bases, leaving 6 bases between the germline ends. The CDR3 region is CASSQDKSSYNEQFF. For the CDR3, the DNA is TGCGCCAGCAGCCAAGATAAGAGCTCCTACAATGAGCAGTTCTTC.

V is TRBV30 and J is TRBJ2-3; weak D call: TRBD2 (6 bases). The CDR3 runs 13 residues. Trimming pared 1 base from V and 6 bases from J, leaving 11 bases between. Germline CDR1 GTSNPN, CDR2 SVGIG (reference sequence). The CDR3 loop is CAWSAGTSDTQYF. The CDR3, as DNA: TGTGCCTGGAGTGCCGGGACTTCCGATACGCAGTATTTT.

This chain connects TRBV18 to TRBJ2-1; 8 nucleotides align to TRBD2. The germline V gene encodes CDR1 KGHSH and CDR2 LQKENI. This CDR3 comprises 15 residues. V was pared by 1 base and J by 5 bases, with 4 bases of the junction left unmatched. The CDR3 is CASSPLGGGNNEQFF. CDR3 DNA: TGTGCCAGCTCACCACTGGGCGGGGGGAACAATGAGCAGTTCTTC.

This clone has more than one count but fewer than ten. The V call is TRBV4-2, the J call TRBJ1-4, with D possibly being TRBD1 (5 bases). The CDR3 runs 15 residues. Trimming shortened V by 0 bases and J by 5 bases, and 10 bases separated the two germline ends. The germline CDR1 and CDR2 sequences are LGHNA and YNFKEQ. The CDR3 sequence is CASSQEGGANEKLFF. The CDR3 DNA sequence: TGTGCCAGCAGCCAAGAGGGGGGAGCCAATGAAAAACTGTTTTTT.

This clone appeared once. J is TRBJ1-2 and V is TRBV27, with D perhaps matching TRBD1 (5 bases). The CDR3 runs 15 residues. Germline CDR1 reads MNHEY; CDR2 reads SMNVEV (reference sequence). The V end was cut by 5 bases, the J end by 3 bases, with 16 bases between. The CDR3, as DNA: TGTGCCAGCAGTCCTACCCAGACAGTCTACTATGGCTACACCTTC. Its translation is CASSPTQTVYYGYTF.

In its sample, this clone was seen a few times. The chain carries TRBV6-5 and TRBJ2-7; the match to TRBD2 covers 7 bases. Germline-derived CDR1 and CDR2 are MNHEY and SVGAGI. The CDR3 totals 15 residues. J was trimmed by 2 bases and V by 5 bases; bases with no gene match: 9. This chain's CDR3 is CASSRRGEATYEQYF. CDR3 bases: TGTGCCAGCAGTCGTCGGGGGGAAGCAACCTACGAGCAGTACTTC.

The genes are TRBV4-2 and TRBJ1-2; TRBD1 is a possible D gene (5 bases). This CDR3 contains 15 residues. Germline-derived CDR1 and CDR2 are LGHNA and YNFKEQ. Deletions cut 2 bases from V and 0 bases from J, with 10 bases between. The CDR3 here is CASSQNDRTNYGYTF. In DNA, the CDR3 is TGTGCCAGCAGCCAAAACGACAGAACTAACTATGGCTACACCTTC.

This clone has just one count. The CDR3 reads CASRPGLAGTDTQYF. CDR3 in DNA: TGTGCCAGCAGACCTGGACTAGCGGGCACAGATACGCAGTATTTT. This chain uses TRBV7-2 with TRBJ2-3, with 10 bases fitting TRBD2. CDR1 is SGHTA and CDR2 is FQGNSA in the germline V gene. The CDR3 covers 15 residues. Trimming at V came to 6 bases and at J to 1 base, leaving 4 bases not matched to a gene.

This clone was seen a few times. The chain carries TRBV15 and TRBJ2-3; 8 bases align to TRBD2. Germline CDR1 and CDR2: LNHNV and YYDKDF (reference sequence). CDR3 length equals 16 residues. Trimming removed 3 bases from V and 3 bases from J; junction bases left unmatched: 8. Here the CDR3 DNA reads TGTGCCACCAGCAGCGCCGCGGGGGGCCGTACAGATACGCAGTATTTT. Translating it yields CATSSAAGGRTDTQYF.

The gene calls are TRBV30 and TRBJ1-4; D call uncertain. Trimming pared 0 bases from V and 4 bases from J, leaving 12 bases between. CDR1 is GTSNPN and CDR2 is SVGIG in the germline V gene (reference sequence). The CDR3 sequence is 15 residues long. The chain's CDR3 is CAWSVRGAYNEKLFF. DNA for the CDR3: TGTGCCTGGAGTGTTCGAGGAGCGTATAATGAAAAACTGTTTTTT.

This clone was recorded many times. The CDR3 DNA follows: TGTGCCAGCAGCTCCAGCCCCGGGGGGTCCTACAATGAGCAGTTCTTC. It codes for CASSSSPGGSYNEQFF. The V and J genes are TRBV7-3 and TRBJ2-1, with 7 bases matching TRBD2. With 4 bases clipped from V and 1 base from J, the junction kept 7 bases outside the gene matches. The CDR3 is 16 residues long. The V gene's germline CDR1 is SGHTA and CDR2 FQGTGA.

This chain connects TRBV7-6 to TRBJ2-3; 7 bases are a match to TRBD2. V lost 2 bases, J lost 0 bases, and 11 bases stayed unmatched. Germline V CDR1 and CDR2: SGHVS, FNYEAQ. The CDR3 is 18 residues long. For the CDR3, the DNA is TGTGCCAGCAGCTTACCCCGACCCGGGGGGACTAGCACAGATACGCAGTATTTT. As protein: CASSLPRPGGTSTDTQYF.

This clone was seen only a few times. V gene TRBV7-9 combines with J gene TRBJ2-3; unclear D gene. The length of the CDR3 is 11 residues. Trimming removed 5 bases from V and 11 bases from J, with 11 bases in between. CDR1 and CDR2 from the germline V gene are SEHNR and FQNEAQ (reference sequence). The CDR3 reads CASSPSGGQYF. For the CDR3, the DNA is TGTGCCAGCAGCCCTAGTGGTGGGCAGTATTTT.

The chain carries TRBV11-2 and TRBJ2-5; 9 nucleotides line up with TRBD1. The CDR3 has 14 amino acids. The V segment lost 1 base and the J segment 6 bases; nucleotides outside the gene matches: 3. Per the germline V gene, CDR1 is SGHAT and CDR2 is FQNNGV. The CDR3 DNA reads as TGTGCCAGCAGCTTAGTGGACAGGGGCCAGACCCAGTACTTC. Encoded protein: CASSLVDRGQTQYF.

The rearrangement uses TRBV13 and TRBJ2-1; TRBD2 is a possible D gene (5 bases). Trimming cost V 3 bases and J 3 bases, with 6 bases left between them. Germline CDR1 and CDR2: PRHDT and FYEKMQ (reference sequence). CDR3 length: 13 residues. The CDR3 DNA reads as TGTGCCAGCAGCTTCCGGGACTACAATGAGCAGTTCTTC. It specifies CASSFRDYNEQFF.

Comments on this clone: A junction boundary mismatches the germline segment, possibly from a read error. The chain employs TRBV7-9 and TRBJ1-2; D possibly corresponds to TRBD1 (5 bases). This CDR3 has 15 residues. Germline loops: CDR1 SEHNR, CDR2 FQNEAQ (reference sequence). The CDR3 loop reads CSSSFGAGSNYGYTF. The CDR3 bases are TGTTCCAGCAGCTTTGGGGCCGGAAGTAACTATGGCTACACCTTC.

The J gene is TRBJ2-2, the V gene TRBV2; 8 nucleotides match TRBD1. The CDR3 length is 15 residues. The germline V gene has CDR1 SNHLY and CDR2 FYNNEI. V shed 7 bases and J 6 bases; nucleotides not matched to a gene: 10. The CDR3 sequence: CASKRQGANAGELFF. As DNA, the CDR3 is TGTGCCAGCAAAAGGCAGGGGGCTAACGCCGGGGAGCTGTTTTTT.

The genes are TRBV30 and TRBJ1-5; D is unresolved. Germline CDR1 is GTSNPN and CDR2 is SVGIG (reference sequence). The CDR3 runs to 13 residues. The V end was cut by 0 bases, the J end by 4 bases, with 7 bases between. CDR3 loop: CAWSVAGNQPQHF. CDR3 coding DNA: TGTGCCTGGAGTGTGGCGGGGAATCAGCCCCAGCATTTT.